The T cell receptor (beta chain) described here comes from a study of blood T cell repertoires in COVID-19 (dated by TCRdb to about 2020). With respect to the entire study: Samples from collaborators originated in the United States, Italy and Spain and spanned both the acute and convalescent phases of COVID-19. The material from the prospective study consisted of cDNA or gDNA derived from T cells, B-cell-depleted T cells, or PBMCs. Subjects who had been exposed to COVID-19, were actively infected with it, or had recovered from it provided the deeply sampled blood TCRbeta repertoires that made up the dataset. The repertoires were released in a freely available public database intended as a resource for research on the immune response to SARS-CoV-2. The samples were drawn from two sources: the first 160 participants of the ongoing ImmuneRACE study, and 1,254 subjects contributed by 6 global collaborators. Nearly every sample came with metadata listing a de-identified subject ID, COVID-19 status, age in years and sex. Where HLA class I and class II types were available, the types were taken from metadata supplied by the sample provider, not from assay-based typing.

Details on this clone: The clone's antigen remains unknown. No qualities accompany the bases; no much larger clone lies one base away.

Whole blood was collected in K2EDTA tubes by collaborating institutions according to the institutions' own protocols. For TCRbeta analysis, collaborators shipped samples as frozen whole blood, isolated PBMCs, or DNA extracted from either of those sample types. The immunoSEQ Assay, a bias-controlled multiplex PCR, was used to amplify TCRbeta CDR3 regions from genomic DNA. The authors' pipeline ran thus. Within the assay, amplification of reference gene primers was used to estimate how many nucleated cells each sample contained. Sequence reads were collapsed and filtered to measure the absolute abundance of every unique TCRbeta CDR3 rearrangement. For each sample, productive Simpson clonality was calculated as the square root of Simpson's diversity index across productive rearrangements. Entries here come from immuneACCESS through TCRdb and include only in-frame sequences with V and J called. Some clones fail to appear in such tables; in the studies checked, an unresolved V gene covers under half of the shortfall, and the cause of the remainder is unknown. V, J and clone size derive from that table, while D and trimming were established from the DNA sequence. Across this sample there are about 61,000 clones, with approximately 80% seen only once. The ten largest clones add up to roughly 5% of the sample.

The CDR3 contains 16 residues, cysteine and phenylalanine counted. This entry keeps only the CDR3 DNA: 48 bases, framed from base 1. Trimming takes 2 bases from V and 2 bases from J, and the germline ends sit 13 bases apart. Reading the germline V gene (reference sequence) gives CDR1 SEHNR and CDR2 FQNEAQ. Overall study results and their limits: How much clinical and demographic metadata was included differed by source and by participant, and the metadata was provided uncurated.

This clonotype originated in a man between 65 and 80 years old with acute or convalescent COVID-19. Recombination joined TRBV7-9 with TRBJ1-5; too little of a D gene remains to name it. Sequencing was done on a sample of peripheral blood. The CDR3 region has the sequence CASSLSRVDGNQPQHF. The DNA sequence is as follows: TGTGCCAGCAGCTTATCCCGGGTTGACGGCAATCAGCCCCAGCATTTT.